This T cell receptor beta chain was found in a study of OX40 agonist ivuxolimab in advanced cancers. Germline values: CDR1 SGHTA, CDR2 FQGNSA. The CDR3 contains 15 residues. The ends were cut back, 6 bases at V and 2 bases at J, with 17 bases in the middle. Profiled with immunoSEQ multiplex PCR; TCRdb holds only in-frame clones, not every one. The repertoire holds tens of thousands of clones, with approximately 85% as singletons. The sample consisted of CD4+ or CD8+ T cells sorted from blood, taken in a trial of the OX40 agonist ivuxolimab. This receptor was taken from an adult with an advanced solid tumor such as melanoma, head and neck, liver or kidney cancer. J is TRBJ2-7 and V is TRBV7-2, with D possibly TRBD1 on 7 matching bases. This CDR3 is CASSQQGTGTYEQYF. DNA of the CDR3: TGTGCCAGCAGTCAACAGGGGACTGGGACCTACGAGCAGTACTTC.